This TCR beta chain was identified during a study of T cell responses to AZD1222 COVID-19 vaccine. Findings and limits, study-wide: Dominant CD4 TCR responses targeted spike regions 160-218 and 743-854.

With V trimmed by 4 bases and J by 5 bases, 6 bases remained unmatched. The CDR3 sequence is 15 residues long. Germline V gives CDR1 SGHTA, CDR2 FQGNSA. Sequenced by immunoSEQ multiplex PCR; TCRdb stores in-frame clones only, minus some. This table has 110,000 or so clones, roughly nine tenths appearing once. On this clone: Its cognate antigen is unknown.

The chain uses TRBV7-2 and TRBJ2-3; 10 bases are a match to TRBD2. The source was peripheral blood, collected 28 days after the second AZD1222 dose. This TCR came from an adult who received the AZD1222 COVID-19 vaccine. CDR3 amino acids: CASSYTSGEIDTQYF. DNA of the CDR3: TGTGCCAGCAGCTACACTAGCGGGGAGATAGATACGCAGTATTTT.